This TCR beta chain was sequenced during a study of blood T cell repertoires in COVID-19. Study-wide background: The United States, Italy and Spain supplied acute and convalescent COVID-19 samples. Sample material is recorded as cDNA or gDNA derived from T cells, B-cell-depleted T cells, or PBMCs.

In the original analysis: Estimated nucleated cell counts came from reference gene primer amplification. Sequencing used immunoSEQ multiplex PCR; TCRdb keeps in-frame clones, though not all of them. V and J calls and clone size are those listed in that table; D and trimming were worked out from the DNA. The repertoire holds fewer than 500,000 clones, 81% seen once, with 1.1% in the top ten. The CDR3 consists of 12 residues. Per germline, CDR1 KGHSH and CDR2 LQKENI. V dropped 3 bases and J dropped 10 bases, with 11 bases sitting between them. The clonotype was recovered from a human donor with acute or convalescent COVID-19. The donor label of this sample is uncertain. V and J are TRBV18 and TRBJ2-3, with D maybe TRBD2 (6 bases). The source material was peripheral blood. CDR3 sequence: CASSPKAGPQYF. CDR3 DNA sequence: TGTGCCAGCTCACCTAAGGCGGGACCGCAGTATTTT.